Detailed here is one T cell receptor (beta chain). Its antigen is not yet known. There are no base qualities to consult, and no much larger clone falls within one base. Relative to germline, V is 7 bases shorter and J is 7 bases shorter, with 14 bases between their ends. CDR1 and CDR2 were assigned from the germline V gene (reference sequence) as LNHDA and SQIVND. Inclusive of the bounding cysteine and phenylalanine, the CDR3 is 13 residues long. The read is trimmed to its CDR3 DNA, 39 bases read in frame from base 1. This sample is part of a study of Ad26.COV2.S vaccination and SARS-CoV-2 variants (dated by TCRdb to the early 2020s). Study-wide context: Vaccine-arm donors came from COV1001, a multicentre, randomized, double-blind, placebo-controlled phase I-IIa trial of Ad26.COV2.S in healthy adults. The TCR-sequenced set comprised around 30 samples: 19 Ad26.COV2.S vaccine recipients, 5 placebo recipients and 8 SARS-CoV-2 convalescent individuals. Investigators did not know the trial group allocation while performing experiments and assessing outcomes. Ad26.COV2.S was given intramuscularly at 5x10^10 or 1x10^11 viral particles, as a single shot or as two shots 56 days apart. The specificity and breadth of SARS-CoV-2-reactive T cell receptors after Ad26.COV2.S vaccination were assessed by TCRbeta repertoire sequencing. Participants in the trial were split at random into five groups of five each, receiving low-dose or high-dose Ad26.COV2.S once or twice, or else placebo on both occasions. General study outcomes and caveats: Non-spike TCR breadth was comparable between vaccine and placebo recipients, consistent with the vaccine containing only spike. Spike-specific TCR breadth was higher in Ad26.COV2.S recipients than in placebo recipients (P = 0.0014). The authors noted that total T cell responses may have been underestimated by the TCR breadth and depth analyses. The study was not powered to compare responses between vaccine doses or regimens. After vaccination, substantial breadth of spike-specific CD8+ and CD4+ T cell responses was reported.

This specimen's treatment or condition label, per the study, means: 15 to 20 received Ad26.COV2.S at low or high dose, single or two shots; 5 received placebo; per-sample allocation not given. Repertoires of vaccine and placebo recipients were sequenced from samples collected on day 63 after the first injection. In Cohort 1b, about two dozen adults aged 18-55 years were enrolled at a single site in Boston, USA, between 29 July and 7 August 2020. Ad26.COV2.S was a replication-incompetent adenovirus type 26 vector expressing a prefusion-stabilized SARS-CoV-2 spike protein from the original Wuhan strain. TCRbeta CDR3 regions were sequenced with the immunoSEQ Assay. After extraction, genomic DNA underwent amplification by bias-controlled multiplex PCR, followed by high-throughput sequencing. The source study handled its data this way. To quantify the absolute abundance of every unique TCRbeta CDR3 region, sequences were collapsed and filtered. Usable DNA was measured by amplifying reference genes present in all nucleated cells, and TCRbeta template counts were normalized to that usable DNA to estimate T cell fraction. Repertoire TCRs were annotated as SARS-CoV-2-specific when V gene, CDR3 amino acid sequence and J gene were exactly matched to a known reactive TCR set. The reference SARS-CoV-2 TCR set came from MIRA and was filtered for enrichment in COVID-19-positive ImmuneCODE repertoires, removing public or cross-reactive TCRs. Drawing on the MIRA antigens, annotated TCRs were analysed further at the level of specific ORF or position within ORF. Breadth was defined as the number of annotated unique rearrangements divided by the total number of unique productive rearrangements, and depth was defined as the summed frequency of the annotated unique rearrangements. TCR breadth was compared between groups using two-sided Wilcoxon rank-sum tests. The table comes from immuneACCESS by way of TCRdb, which keeps in-frame sequences with V and J called. Part of the clones is missing from these tables; in studies checked, under half for an unresolved V gene and the rest for unknown reasons. The DNA gave D and trimming, while V, J and clone size come from that table. Here the sample has a few hundred thousand clones; 80% to 90% occur a single time. The leading ten clones occupy 7% to 9.5% of the sample.

Here the sequenced sample was peripheral blood, taken in a trial of Ad26.COV2.S vaccine versus placebo. The receptor chain draws on TRBV19 and TRBJ1-5; a confident D gene designation cannot be given. The source of this sequence is a person between 18 and 59 years old who received the Ad26.COV2.S COVID-19 vaccine or a placebo. The CDR3 region: CASKAPGSQPQHF. The base sequence is TGTGCCAGTAAGGCTCCGGGGTCCCAGCCCCAGCATTTT.